This T cell receptor (beta chain) was captured in a study of neoadjuvant anti-PD-1 for oral cavity cancer. Stated time point: after neoadjuvant nivolumab, at surgical resection. Comments on this clone: The antigen is unknown.

Generated by immunoSEQ multiplex PCR, the TCRdb table keeps only in-frame clones and is missing some. The sample lists over 13,000 clones; 73% were seen once. Findings and limits, study-wide: After neoadjuvant nivolumab, PBMC T cell clonality was significantly higher in non-responders than responders. TCR analyses covered only three patients per response group.

J gave up 2 bases and V 4 bases, and 3 bases lay outside the gene matches. Germline CDR1 LNHDA, CDR2 SQIVND (reference sequence). CDR3 length equals 15 residues. Sequencing was performed on PBMCs, taken after nivolumab (anti-PD-1) treatment. The chain recombines TRBV19 with TRBJ2-1; 9 bases fit TRBD2. This clonotype was obtained from a person between 35 and 79 years old with oral cavity squamous cell carcinoma. The CDR3 DNA reads as TGTGCCAGTAGTAGCGGGAGGGTAACCTACAATGAGCAGTTCTTC. Its translation is CASSSGRVTYNEQFF.